This T cell receptor beta chain comes out of a study of blood T cell repertoires in COVID-19. The overall study: Material from acute and convalescent COVID-19 was sourced from the United States, Italy and Spain. The cDNA or gDNA used as material had been derived from T cells, B-cell-depleted T cells, or PBMCs.

Only one count was recorded for this clone. The CDR3 extends over 17 amino acids. The ends were cut back, 1 base at V and 4 bases at J, with 20 bases in the middle. The V gene's germline CDR1 is SGHRS and CDR2 YFSETQ. Per the original methods: Using reference gene primer amplification, nucleated cell counts were estimated. Only in-frame clones appear in the TCRdb table, and some are missing; sequencing was by immunoSEQ multiplex PCR. V and J calls and clone size are those listed in that table; D and trimming were worked out from the DNA. The sample yields 70,000 to 95,000 clones, roughly 90% seen once. Seattle patients were enrolled during active infection and followed longitudinally.

Sequenced material: peripheral blood. The clonotype comes from a man aged 45 to 65 with COVID-19, enrolled during active disease. The chain employs TRBV5-1 and TRBJ1-2, with a weak D call TRBD1 (5 bases). The CDR3: CASSLITPQGMGYGYTF. Here the CDR3 DNA reads TGCGCCAGCAGCTTGATAACCCCCCAGGGTATGGGCTATGGCTACACCTTC. The whole variable domain, filled in from reference TRBV5-1 and TRBJ1-2, reads KAGVTQTPRYLIKTRGQQVTLSCSPISGHRSVSWYQQTPGQGLQFLFEYFSETQRNKGNFPGRFSGRQFSNSRSEMNVSTLELGDSALYLCASSLITPQGMGYGYTFGSGTRLTVV.